Detailed here is one T cell receptor beta chain. Its antigen is not identified. The sample belongs to a study of immune evolution from preneoplasia to lung adenocarcinoma. The CDR3 spans 15 residues. Unmatched junction bases numbered 9, after V lost 0 bases and J lost 7 bases. Germline V gives CDR1 SGHAT, CDR2 FQNNGV. Clones were read by immunoSEQ multiplex PCR, and TCRdb kept only the in-frame ones, dropping some. The sample lists roughly 11,000 clones; about nine tenths were seen once. The study's findings and limits: Normal lung had highest clonality; later lesions appeared denser, more diverse. Top clone frequencies peaked in normal lung, apparently declining through invasive adenocarcinoma.

The source is a person between 65 and 79 years old with invasive lung adenocarcinoma. This chain uses TRBV11-2 with TRBJ2-7; 7 bases fit TRBD2. Sequenced input: FFPE invasive lung adenocarcinoma tissue. CDR3 protein: CASSLDSSGGLEQYF. Here the CDR3 DNA reads TGTGCCAGCAGCTTAGATTCTAGCGGTGGTTTGGAGCAGTACTTC.